The 7 T cell receptor beta chains below come from one sample, sequenced in a study of blood T cell repertoires in COVID-19. Profiled with immunoSEQ multiplex PCR; TCRdb holds only in-frame clones, not every one. The table has 250,000 to 300,000 clones, over 75% seen once. The sequencing sample was made of peripheral blood. The source of these receptors is a woman in her sixties or seventies with COVID-19, enrolled during active disease.

This chain joins TRBV6-6 and TRBJ2-7; unclear D gene. Trimming removed 3 bases at V and 7 bases at J, with 7 bases between. The CDR3 totals 11 residues. Germline V gene lookup returns CDR1 MNHNY and CDR2 SVGAGI (reference sequence). The DNA of the CDR3 is TGTGCCAGCAGTTATGCGAGTGAGCAGTACTTC. Protein: CASSYASEQYF.

This chain joins TRBV7-9 and TRBJ1-5; D remains ambiguous. Germline CDR1 is SEHNR and CDR2 is FQNEAQ (reference sequence). This CDR3 comprises 18 residues. Trimming shortened V by 1 base and J by 2 bases, and 18 bases separated the two germline ends. The CDR3: CASSLGAGDLWRNQPQHF. The CDR3 nucleotides are TGTGCCAGCAGCTTAGGCGCGGGCGACCTTTGGCGCAATCAGCCCCAGCATTTT.

V is TRBV5-1 and J is TRBJ1-1; maybe TRBD1 (5 bases). Trimming removed 4 bases from V and 4 bases from J, with 14 bases in between. Germline values: CDR1 SGHRS, CDR2 YFSETQ. The CDR3 consists of 14 residues. CDR3 DNA sequence: TGCGCCAGCAGCCGATGGACATCGGGCACTGAAGCTTTCTTT. The encoded protein is CASSRWTSGTEAFF. Variable domain in full (rest from reference TRBV5-1 and TRBJ1-1): KAGVTQTPRYLIKTRGQQVTLSCSPISGHRSVSWYQQTPGQGLQFLFEYFSETQRNKGNFPGRFSGRQFSNSRSEMNVSTLELGDSALYLCASSRWTSGTEAFFGQGTRLTVV.

The chain links TRBV2 to TRBJ2-7; perhaps TRBD1 as D (6 bases). Germline CDR1 and CDR2: SNHLY and FYNNEI. The germline V and J ends were trimmed by 7 bases and 2 bases, with 15 bases remaining between them. The CDR3 extends over 14 amino acids. The CDR3 spells CASTVGTTTYEQYF. The DNA for the CDR3 is TGTGCCAGCACCGTCGGGACAACTACCTACGAGCAGTACTTC. The full variable domain, rest sourced from reference TRBV2 and TRBJ2-7, is EPEVTQTPSHQVTQMGQEVILRCVPISNHLYFYWYRQILGQKVEFLVSFYNNEISEKSEIFDDQFSVERPDGSNFTLKIRSTKLEDSAMYFCASTVGTTTYEQYFGPGTRLTVT.

The J gene is TRBJ2-7, the V gene TRBV11-3; 7 bases agree with TRBD2. The CDR3 loop spans 13 amino acids. J gave up 3 bases and V 4 bases, and 3 bases lay outside the gene matches. Germline CDR1 is SGHNT and CDR2 is YENEEA. In DNA form, the CDR3 reads TGTGCCAGCAGCTCGCGGACTAGCTACGAGCAGTACTTC. This sequence encodes CASSSRTSYEQYF.

The chain has TRBV3-1 (or the pseudogene TRBV3-2) and TRBJ2-1; 13 bases map to TRBD2. Germline loops: CDR1 LGHDT, CDR2 YNNKEL (reference sequence). V was pared by 4 bases and J by 10 bases, with 1 base of the junction left unmatched. The CDR3 spans 13 residues. CDR3 coding DNA: TGTGCCAGCAGCCTGGGACTAGCGGGAGAGCAGTTCTTC. The encoded protein is CASSLGLAGEQFF.

The chain couples TRBV9 to TRBJ2-6, with D possibly matching TRBD1 (6 bases). Between the trimmed V and J ends, which lost 0 bases and 4 bases, there was a span of 14 bases. In germline, CDR1 is SGDLS, CDR2 YYNGEE. The length of the CDR3 is 17 residues. CDR3 DNA sequence: TGTGCCAGCAGCGTAGCGAGCCAGGGGATAGGGGCCAACGTCCTGACTTTC. It codes for CASSVASQGIGANVLTF.